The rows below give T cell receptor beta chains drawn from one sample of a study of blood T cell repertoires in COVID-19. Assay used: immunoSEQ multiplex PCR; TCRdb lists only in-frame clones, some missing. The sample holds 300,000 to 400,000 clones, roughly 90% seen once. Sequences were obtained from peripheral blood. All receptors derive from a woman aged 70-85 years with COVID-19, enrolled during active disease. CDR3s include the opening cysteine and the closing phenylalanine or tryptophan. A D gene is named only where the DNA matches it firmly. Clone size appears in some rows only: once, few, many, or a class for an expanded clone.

CDR3nt: TGTGCCAGCAGCTTAACTCCCAACTCCTACGAGCAGTACTTC
CDR3aa: CASSLTPNSYEQYF
j_gene: TRBJ2-7
v_gene: TRBV7-3
abundance: -
d_gene: -

CDR3nt: TGCGCCAGCAGCTTGGGCGACAGGGGTGAAAAACTGTTTTTT
CDR3aa: CASSLGDRGEKLFF
j_gene: TRBJ1-4
v_gene: TRBV5-1
abundance: -
d_gene: TRBD1

CDR3nt: TGCGCCAGCAGTGAGTCGAAGGTAAAGGGGGCGGCCACTGAAGCTTTCTTT
CDR3aa: CASSESKVKGAATEAFF
j_gene: TRBJ1-1
v_gene: TRBV10-2
abundance: -
d_gene: TRBD1

CDR3nt: TGTGCCAGCAGGACTGATCATTACCAAGAGACCCAGTACTTC
CDR3aa: CASRTDHYQETQYF
j_gene: TRBJ2-5
v_gene: TRBV28
abundance: -
d_gene: -

CDR3nt: TGCAGCGTTGAAGATGGGAGGGAGGCCTATGGCTACACCTTC
CDR3aa: CSVEDGREAYGYTF
j_gene: TRBJ1-2
v_gene: TRBV29-1
abundance: -
d_gene: -

CDR3nt: TGCGCCAGCAGAATAGCGGGGGCCTATGAGCAGTTCTTC
CDR3aa: CASRIAGAYEQFF
j_gene: TRBJ2-1
v_gene: TRBV5-1
abundance: -
d_gene: TRBD2

CDR3nt: TGTGCCACCAGCAAAGACAGGGTTCGAGAGGGCTACACCTTC
CDR3aa: CATSKDRVREGYTF
j_gene: TRBJ1-2
v_gene: TRBV15
abundance: -
d_gene: TRBD1

CDR3nt: TGTGCCAGCAGGCGACAGGGGGCCCCTTACGAGCAGTACTTC
CDR3aa: CASRRQGAPYEQYF
j_gene: TRBJ2-7
v_gene: TRBV28
abundance: -
d_gene: TRBD1

CDR3nt: TGTGCTAGTGGTCAGGGGTCCTATGGCTACACCTTC
CDR3aa: CASGQGSYGYTF
j_gene: TRBJ1-2
v_gene: TRBV12-5
abundance: -
d_gene: -

CDR3nt: TGTGCCAGCACTGAGGGACCTCGACTAAAACAGGGCACTGAAGCTTTCTTT
CDR3aa: CASTEGPRLKQGTEAFF
j_gene: TRBJ1-1
v_gene: TRBV13
abundance: -
d_gene: -

CDR3nt: TGTGCCAGCTCACCCGGGGTCGTTAACACTGAAGCTTTCTTT
CDR3aa: CASSPGVVNTEAFF
j_gene: TRBJ1-1
v_gene: TRBV18
abundance: -
d_gene: -

CDR3nt: TGTGCCAGCAGTAAGATGACAGGGGGGCGGTCCATCCTGACTTTC
CDR3aa: CASSKMTGGRSILTF
j_gene: TRBJ2-6
v_gene: TRBV27
abundance: -
d_gene: TRBD1

CDR3nt: TGCGCCAGCACTTTCTACGAGCAGTACTTC
CDR3aa: CASTFYEQYF
j_gene: TRBJ2-7
v_gene: TRBV5-1
abundance: -
d_gene: -

CDR3nt: TGCGCCAGCAGCGGCGGGACCCAGCAGTTCTTC
CDR3aa: CASSGGTQQFF
j_gene: TRBJ2-1
v_gene: TRBV5-1
abundance: -
d_gene: -

CDR3nt: TGTGCCAGCAGCTTAGGCCTATCCTACGAGCAGTACTTC
CDR3aa: CASSLGLSYEQYF
j_gene: TRBJ2-7
v_gene: TRBV7-9
abundance: -
d_gene: -

CDR3nt: TGCGCCAGCAGCCTCCCGACAGACCCCTCTGGGGCCAACGTCCTGACTTTC
CDR3aa: CASSLPTDPSGANVLTF
j_gene: TRBJ2-6
v_gene: TRBV5-1
abundance: -
d_gene: -

CDR3nt: TGTGCCAGCAGCTTAGCGACAGGGGGCCAAGAGACCCAGTACTTC
CDR3aa: CASSLATGGQETQYF
j_gene: TRBJ2-5
v_gene: TRBV5-6
abundance: once
d_gene: TRBD1

CDR3nt: TGTGCCTGGAGTGTATCGGGACACTATTCCTACGAGCAGTACTTC
CDR3aa: CAWSVSGHYSYEQYF
j_gene: TRBJ2-7
v_gene: TRBV30
abundance: once
d_gene: -

CDR3nt: TGTGCCAGCAGTGGAGTCAGCGGGGGAGAAGAGACCCAGTACTTC
CDR3aa: CASSGVSGGEETQYF
j_gene: TRBJ2-5
v_gene: TRBV2
abundance: -
d_gene: TRBD2

CDR3nt: TGTGCCAGCAGCCAAGTTGCAGGGGGCGATTCACCCCTCCACTTT
CDR3aa: CASSQVAGGDSPLHF
j_gene: TRBJ1-6
v_gene: TRBV3-1/TRBV3-2
abundance: -
d_gene: TRBD1

CDR3nt: TGTGCCAGCAGCTTAAGAAGCCGGAGCTCTGGAAACACCATATATTTT
CDR3aa: CASSLRSRSSGNTIYF
j_gene: TRBJ1-3
v_gene: TRBV7-2
abundance: -
d_gene: -

CDR3nt: TGTGCCAGTAGTATCGACAGAGATCAGCCCCAGCATTTT
CDR3aa: CASSIDRDQPQHF
j_gene: TRBJ1-5
v_gene: TRBV19
abundance: -
d_gene: -

CDR3nt: TGCGCCAGCAGAGAGGGTGCCTATGGCTACACCTTC
CDR3aa: CASREGAYGYTF
j_gene: TRBJ1-2
v_gene: TRBV5-1
abundance: few
d_gene: -

CDR3nt: TGTGCCAGCAGCCCCAAAGGGACAGGGGGGGATACGCAGTATTTT
CDR3aa: CASSPKGTGGDTQYF
j_gene: TRBJ2-3
v_gene: TRBV9
abundance: once
d_gene: TRBD1

CDR3nt: TGCGCCAGCAGGGCGGAGCGGTGGGAGGAGACCCAGTACTTC
CDR3aa: CASRAERWEETQYF
j_gene: TRBJ2-5
v_gene: TRBV5-1
abundance: -
d_gene: -

CDR3nt: TGTGCCAGCAGTAGGACAGGGGGCCACGAAAAACTGTTTTTT
CDR3aa: CASSRTGGHEKLFF
j_gene: TRBJ1-4
v_gene: TRBV6-5
abundance: -
d_gene: TRBD1

CDR3nt: TGTGCCAGCAGCTTCTCGCTAGCGCGGAATTACGAGCAGTACTTC
CDR3aa: CASSFSLARNYEQYF
j_gene: TRBJ2-7
v_gene: TRBV5-6
abundance: -
d_gene: -

CDR3nt: TGCGCCAGCAGCTTGAAGGGGGATACTGAAGCTTTCTTT
CDR3aa: CASSLKGDTEAFF
j_gene: TRBJ1-1
v_gene: TRBV5-1
abundance: few
d_gene: -

CDR3nt: TGTGCCAGCAGCTTTGGCCAGGGAGGCTACGAGCAGTACTTC
CDR3aa: CASSFGQGGYEQYF
j_gene: TRBJ2-7
v_gene: TRBV11-2
abundance: -
d_gene: -

CDR3nt: TGTGCCAGCCGCACCGGGACAGCCACCGGGGAGCTGTTTTTT
CDR3aa: CASRTGTATGELFF
j_gene: TRBJ2-2
v_gene: TRBV27
abundance: -
d_gene: TRBD1

CDR3nt: TGTGCTAGTGGCCAGTCAGGCTACGAGCAGTACTTC
CDR3aa: CASGQSGYEQYF
j_gene: TRBJ2-7
v_gene: TRBV12-5
abundance: -
d_gene: -

CDR3nt: TGTGCCAGCAGCAAAGTTTTAGGGGGGAGGGCGAACACCGGGGAGCTGTTTTTT
CDR3aa: CASSKVLGGRANTGELFF
j_gene: TRBJ2-2
v_gene: TRBV21-1
abundance: -
d_gene: -

CDR3nt: TGCAGCGTTGTAGGGACGGGACAGGGGACTTACGAGCAGTACTTC
CDR3aa: CSVVGTGQGTYEQYF
j_gene: TRBJ2-7
v_gene: TRBV29-1
abundance: -
d_gene: TRBD1

CDR3nt: TGTGCCATCAGTGACCACAGCGGGGAGCTGTTTTTT
CDR3aa: CAISDHSGELFF
j_gene: TRBJ2-2
v_gene: TRBV10-3
abundance: -
d_gene: -

CDR3nt: TGTGCCAGCAGCTTGAGTTTGGGGAGCTCCTACGAGCAGTACTTC
CDR3aa: CASSLSLGSSYEQYF
j_gene: TRBJ2-7
v_gene: TRBV5-4
abundance: few
d_gene: -

CDR3nt: TGTGCCAGCAGTGGGACAGGGAGCTCCTACGAGCAGTACTTC
CDR3aa: CASSGTGSSYEQYF
j_gene: TRBJ2-7
v_gene: TRBV28
abundance: -
d_gene: TRBD1

CDR3nt: TGTGCCAGCAGTGAAGCCAACAGGTGGCTTTCGTATGGCTACACCTTC
CDR3aa: CASSEANRWLSYGYTF
j_gene: TRBJ1-2
v_gene: TRBV6-1
abundance: few
d_gene: -

CDR3nt: TGTGCCAGCAGTCACCCGGGACAGACAACCTACGAGCAGTACTTC
CDR3aa: CASSHPGQTTYEQYF
j_gene: TRBJ2-7
v_gene: TRBV6-2/TRBV6-3
abundance: -
d_gene: TRBD1

CDR3nt: TGTGCCAGCAGCTCCCGTTTTGCAGGGGCTAATGAAAAACTGTTTTTT
CDR3aa: CASSSRFAGANEKLFF
j_gene: TRBJ1-4
v_gene: TRBV7-9
abundance: once
d_gene: -

CDR3nt: TGTGCCAGCAGTCCCCAGGTCGAGTTAGGGGTGTACGAGCAGTACTTC
CDR3aa: CASSPQVELGVYEQYF
j_gene: TRBJ2-7
v_gene: TRBV28
abundance: -
d_gene: -

CDR3nt: TGTGCCAGCAGCAGAGGGGGCGTGGATGAAAAACTGTTTTTT
CDR3aa: CASSRGGVDEKLFF
j_gene: TRBJ1-4
v_gene: TRBV5-6
abundance: -
d_gene: TRBD1

CDR3nt: TGCGCCAGCAGCTTGGAGAAAGGGGAAGGTTCTGAAGCTTTCTTT
CDR3aa: CASSLEKGEGSEAFF
j_gene: TRBJ1-1
v_gene: TRBV5-1
abundance: -
d_gene: -

CDR3nt: TGTGCCAGCACCGGACAGGGCTACAATGAGCAGTTCTTC
CDR3aa: CASTGQGYNEQFF
j_gene: TRBJ2-1
v_gene: TRBV7-9
abundance: -
d_gene: TRBD1

CDR3nt: TGCAGCGTTGAAAGGGGGCGCGGGACAGATACGCAGTATTTT
CDR3aa: CSVERGRGTDTQYF
j_gene: TRBJ2-3
v_gene: TRBV29-1
abundance: -
d_gene: TRBD1

CDR3nt: TGTGCCAGCAGAGGCGGGGGCGGGGACCCCTCCTACGAGCAGTACTTC
CDR3aa: CASRGGGGDPSYEQYF
j_gene: TRBJ2-7
v_gene: TRBV5-4
abundance: few
d_gene: -

CDR3nt: TGTGGACACCCACTAGCGGGAGTATTCTACGAGCAGTACTTC
CDR3aa: CGHPLAGVFYEQYF
j_gene: TRBJ2-7
v_gene: TRBV6-4
abundance: -
d_gene: TRBD2

CDR3nt: TGTGCCAGCAGGGACAGGATCTCCTATAATTCACCCCTCCACTTT
CDR3aa: CASRDRISYNSPLHF
j_gene: TRBJ1-6
v_gene: TRBV25-1
abundance: -
d_gene: TRBD1

CDR3nt: TGTGCCAGCAGCGCGGTGGGGAGGACAGGGAACGCCAACGAGCAGTACTTC
CDR3aa: CASSAVGRTGNANEQYF
j_gene: TRBJ2-7
v_gene: TRBV9
abundance: -
d_gene: TRBD1

CDR3nt: TGCGCCAGCAGTCTCGGGACAGGGGGCTTGAGCAATCAGCCCCAGCATTTT
CDR3aa: CASSLGTGGLSNQPQHF
j_gene: TRBJ1-5
v_gene: TRBV10-2
abundance: -
d_gene: TRBD1

CDR3nt: TGTGCCTGGACGGAAGGGGCCGAGCAGTACTTC
CDR3aa: CAWTEGAEQYF
j_gene: TRBJ2-7
v_gene: TRBV30
abundance: -
d_gene: -

CDR3nt: TGTGCCAGCAGCTTAGGTGGGCTGGGTGGTGGCTACACCTTC
CDR3aa: CASSLGGLGGGYTF
j_gene: TRBJ1-2
v_gene: TRBV7-8
abundance: -
d_gene: -

CDR3nt: TGTGCCAGCAGAGCTCCGCCCGATCGGGGTTTGGTGAACACTGAAGCTTTCTTT
CDR3aa: CASRAPPDRGLVNTEAFF
j_gene: TRBJ1-1
v_gene: TRBV6-4
abundance: -
d_gene: -

CDR3nt: TGTGCCAGCAGTTGGGAGAAGGATAATGAAAAACTGTTTTTT
CDR3aa: CASSWEKDNEKLFF
j_gene: TRBJ1-4
v_gene: TRBV6-1
abundance: -
d_gene: -

CDR3nt: TGCAGCGTTGAGAGCAACTATGGCTACACCTTC
CDR3aa: CSVESNYGYTF
j_gene: TRBJ1-2
v_gene: TRBV29-1
abundance: -
d_gene: -

CDR3nt: TGTGCCAGCAGTCCCAGGGGGCATTTAGAGAACACTGAAGCTTTCTTT
CDR3aa: CASSPRGHLENTEAFF
j_gene: TRBJ1-1
v_gene: TRBV27
abundance: -
d_gene: TRBD1

CDR3nt: TGCGCCAGCCAGCTAGCGGGGCCCAGCACAGATACGCAGTATTTT
CDR3aa: CASQLAGPSTDTQYF
j_gene: TRBJ2-3
v_gene: TRBV5-1
abundance: many
d_gene: TRBD2

CDR3nt: TGTGCCAGCAGGGCGACAGGGGGTTCCTATGGCTACACCTTC
CDR3aa: CASRATGGSYGYTF
j_gene: TRBJ1-2
v_gene: TRBV2
abundance: -
d_gene: TRBD1

CDR3nt: TGCGCCAGCAGCCAACCTCGGACAGGCCCGTACTATGGCTACACCTTC
CDR3aa: CASSQPRTGPYYGYTF
j_gene: TRBJ1-2
v_gene: TRBV4-1
abundance: -
d_gene: TRBD1

CDR3nt: TGTGCCAGCAGCCACCTCAGGGGGCTCGCAGATACGCAGTATTTT
CDR3aa: CASSHLRGLADTQYF
j_gene: TRBJ2-3
v_gene: TRBV28
abundance: -
d_gene: TRBD1

CDR3nt: TGTGCCAGCAGTGGGCAAGGCACAGATACGCAGTATTTT
CDR3aa: CASSGQGTDTQYF
j_gene: TRBJ2-3
v_gene: TRBV27
abundance: -
d_gene: -